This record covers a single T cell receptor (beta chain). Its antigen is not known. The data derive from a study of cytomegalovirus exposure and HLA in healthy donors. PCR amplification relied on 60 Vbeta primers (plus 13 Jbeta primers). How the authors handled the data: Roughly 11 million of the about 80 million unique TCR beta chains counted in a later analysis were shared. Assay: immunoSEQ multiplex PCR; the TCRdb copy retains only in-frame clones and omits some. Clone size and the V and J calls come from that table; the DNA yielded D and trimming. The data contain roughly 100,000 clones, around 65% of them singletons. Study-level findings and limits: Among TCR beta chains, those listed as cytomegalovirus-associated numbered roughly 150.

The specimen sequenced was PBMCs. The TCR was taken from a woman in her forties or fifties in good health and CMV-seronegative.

The CDR3 DNA sequence: TGTGCCAGCAGCGTCAATAGCGGGAGCTACGAGCAGTACTTC. Its protein product is CASSVNSGSYEQYF. The chain joins TRBV7-9 to TRBJ2-7; 9 nucleotides match TRBD2. V was clipped by 5 bases and J by 3 bases; unmatched bases: 5. The CDR3 is 14 amino acids. The V gene's germline CDR1 is SEHNR and CDR2 FQNEAQ (reference sequence).